The 30 T cell receptor beta chains below were found in one sample sequenced in a study of Graves' ophthalmopathy and Graves' hyperthyroidism (dated by TCRdb to 2017 to 2018). The sequencing machine was an Illumina HiSeq 2000. For repertoire sequencing, the TCR beta CDR3 regions were amplified from RNA transcripts. A first-round RT-PCR used HTBI primers with the Qiagen OneStep RT-PCR kit, followed by a second-round multiplex PCR, size selection and purification. Using fastp trimming at Q25 and MiXCR clonotype assembly, TCRdb reanalyzed the public sequencing data and kept in-frame beta chains. Each entry merges the rows of one CDR3 protein and shows their most common DNA and genes. This sample comprises 900,000 to 1,200,000 distinct CDR3 sequences, about 38% of them detected only once. The top ten hold 11% of the sample. The source material was peripheral blood or thyroid tissue (not recorded which). The receptor set was obtained from an adult man with Graves' hyperthyroidism.

The chain has TRBV7-2 and TRBJ2-5; 9 nucleotides line up with TRBD2. Per germline, CDR1 SGHTA and CDR2 FQGNSA. The V and J ends lost 0 bases and 5 bases, in that order; junction bases with no gene match: 19. CDR3 length: 20 amino acids. CDR3 in amino acids: CASSLALSGRQPSNGETQYF. For the CDR3, the DNA is TGTGCCAGCAGCTTAGCTCTCAGCGGGAGGCAGCCTTCGAATGGGGAGACCCAGTACTTC.

This clonotype was detected only a few times. The V gene is TRBV5-1, the J gene TRBJ1-5; the D is unclear. V shed 6 bases and J shed 7 bases, with 17 bases lying between them. Germline CDR1 SGHRS, CDR2 YFSETQ. This CDR3 comprises 14 residues. The DNA of the CDR3 is TGCGCCAGCACAAGGACGCCGCAAGAGCAGCCCCAGCATTTT. Translation gives CASTRTPQEQPQHF.

There are many counts of this clonotype. The rearrangement uses TRBV6-5 and TRBJ1-2, with 7 bases aligning to TRBD1. Germline V gene lookup returns CDR1 MNHEY and CDR2 SVGAGI. The CDR3 spans 14 residues. J was trimmed by 8 bases and V by 6 bases; bases with no gene match: 12. The CDR3 DNA sequence: TGTGCCAGCAGCCTCCAACAGTTAGGGGGCGGCTACACCTTC. It translates to CASSLQQLGGGYTF.

This clonotype appeared a few times. This may stem from a read error, because a much larger clone lies one nucleotide away. The J gene is TRBJ2-5, the V gene TRBV7-2; 7 nucleotides align to TRBD1. CDR1 SGHTA and CDR2 FQGNSA come from the germline V gene. The CDR3 totals 14 residues. The ends lost 6 bases at V and 1 base at J; junction bases unmatched: 5. The CDR3 coding sequence is TGTGCCAGCAGGTTAACAGGGGTCCAAGAGACCCAGTACTTC. Protein product: CASRLTGVQETQYF.

The chain joins TRBV13 to TRBJ2-7; D is perhaps TRBD2 (5 bases). This CDR3 is 17 amino acids long. Trimming removed 0 bases from V and 0 bases from J, with 15 bases in between. Per germline, CDR1 PRHDT and CDR2 FYEKMQ (reference sequence). The DNA of the CDR3 is TGTGCCAGCAGCTTAGGCGATCGGGAAAAGAGCTCCTACGAGCAGTACTTC. This gives the protein CASSLGDREKSSYEQYF.

The chain is built from TRBV10-3 and TRBJ2-7; a possible D gene is TRBD1 (5 bases). CDR3 size: 17 residues. The V end was cut by 0 bases, the J end by 3 bases, with 18 bases between. Per the germline V gene, CDR1 is ENHRY and CDR2 is SYGVKD. As DNA, the CDR3 is TGTGCCATCAGTGAGTCGATGGCAGGGTTAAGGGACTACGAGCAGTACTTC. Protein product: CAISESMAGLRDYEQYF.

This clonotype was counted ten times or more. The CDR3 nucleotides read TGTGCCAGCAGCTTAGCGGTCGGAAGTAATGAAAAACTGTTTTTT. As protein: CASSLAVGSNEKLFF. The V gene is TRBV7-9, the J gene TRBJ1-4; no reliable D call. The CDR3 is made up of 15 amino acids. Per the germline V gene, CDR1 is SEHNR and CDR2 is FQNEAQ (reference sequence). Trimming shortened V by 0 bases and J by 4 bases, and 9 bases separated the two germline ends. Together with reference TRBV7-9 and TRBJ1-4, the CDR3 gives the full variable domain: DTGVSQNPRHKITKRGQNVTFRCDPISEHNRLYWYRQTLGQGPEFLTYFQNEAQLEKSRLLSDRFSAERPKGSFSTLEIQRTEQGDSAMYLCASSLAVGSNEKLFFGSGTQLSVL.

This clonotype was counted many times. The J gene is TRBJ1-1, the V gene TRBV7-8; tentatively, D is TRBD1 (6 bases). The germline CDR1 and CDR2 sequences are SGHVS and FQNEAQ. V shed 4 bases and J shed 5 bases, with 14 bases lying between them. There are 14 residues in the CDR3. CDR3 in DNA: TGTGCCAGCAGCTCCCGGGGGGCGCGAACTGAAGCTTTCTTT. Protein: CASSSRGARTEAFF.

The rearrangement uses TRBV25-1 and TRBJ2-7; weak D call: TRBD2 (5 bases). Germline assignment: CDR1 MGHDK and CDR2 SYGVNS. The CDR3 has 14 amino acids. Trimming stripped 5 bases from V and 7 bases from J, with 18 bases between. The CDR3 region is CASSSRSGVREQYF. CDR3 DNA sequence: TGTGCCAGCAGTTCTCGGAGCGGTGTCAGGGAGCAGTACTTC.

This clonotype was recorded at least ten times. The chain recombines TRBV9 with TRBJ2-5; D unresolved. This CDR3 is built from 14 residues. From germline, CDR1 is SGDLS and CDR2 YYNGEE. V was shortened by 1 base and J by 0 bases, with 7 bases between the two germline ends. This CDR3 is CASSVLPNQETQYF. The CDR3 DNA follows: TGTGCCAGCAGCGTACTCCCTAACCAAGAGACCCAGTACTTC.

This clonotype showed up many times. This chain links TRBV19 with TRBJ1-5; 10 bases agree with TRBD1. The trim removed 5 bases at V and 7 bases at J, leaving 11 bases unmatched. The germline gives CDR1 LNHDA, CDR2 SQIVND (reference sequence). The CDR3 is 16 residues long. Written as DNA, the CDR3 is TGTGCCAGTAGTTCAATAGACAGGGGGCGCGGACAGCCCCAGCATTTT. Translated, it gives CASSSIDRGRGQPQHF.

This chain connects TRBV25-1 to TRBJ1-2, with 8 bases fitting TRBD1. The germline V gene has CDR1 MGHDK and CDR2 SYGVNS. This CDR3 contains 13 residues. J was trimmed by 1 base and V by 9 bases; bases with no gene match: 4. The CDR3 loop is CARGDRRNYGYTF. In DNA, the CDR3 is TGTGCCAGAGGGGACAGGCGTAACTATGGCTACACCTTC.

This clonotype was counted only a few times. The chain joins TRBV2 to TRBJ2-7, with TRBD2 as a possible D gene (5 bases). Germline-derived CDR1 and CDR2 are SNHLY and FYNNEI. This CDR3 is 17 amino acids long. V was cut by 8 bases and J by 3 bases, with 26 bases left in between. CDR3 nucleotides: TGTGCCAGCCAACCGGATTCGGGGTTATCCTCAGTCTACGAGCAGTACTTC. This sequence encodes CASQPDSGLSSVYEQYF.

This rearrangement joins TRBV4-1 to TRBJ1-5; D perhaps matches TRBD1 (5 bases). Trimming took 6 bases from V and 2 from J, leaving 14 bases between them. The CDR3 consists of 15 residues. Germline V gene data show CDR1 as MGHRA and CDR2 as YSYEKL. In DNA, the CDR3 is TGCGCCAGCAGTCTTAAAGGGGTTGGCAATCAGCCCCAGCATTTT. It yields the protein CASSLKGVGNQPQHF.

In this sample, this clonotype turned up many times. CDR3 amino acids: CSVEDLRTRGQTQYF. In DNA form, the CDR3 reads TGCAGCGTTGAAGATCTTCGGACCAGGGGTCAGACCCAGTACTTC. V is TRBV29-1 and J is TRBJ2-5; D perhaps matches TRBD1 (6 bases). V dropped 0 bases and J dropped 6 bases, with 17 bases sitting between them. Germline V lookup: CDR1 SQVTM, CDR2 ANQGSEA. The CDR3 loop spans 15 amino acids.

The genes are TRBV20-1 and TRBJ1-1; maybe TRBD1 (6 bases). Germline V gene sequence: CDR1 DFQATT, CDR2 SNEGSKA (reference sequence). V gave up 2 bases and J gave up 5 bases, with 18 bases separating them. The CDR3 consists of 15 residues. This chain's CDR3 is CSARPKGQGRTEAFF. DNA of the CDR3: TGCAGTGCTAGACCGAAGGGGCAGGGGAGGACTGAAGCTTTCTTT.

At least ten counts were recorded for this clonotype. The chain uses TRBV7-2 and TRBJ2-7, with D possibly matching TRBD1 (6 bases). The CDR3 covers 15 residues. Germline V gene data show CDR1 as SGHTA and CDR2 as FQGNSA. V was trimmed by 1 base and J by 7 bases, leaving 17 bases between them. The CDR3 loop is CASSLEVGGHREQYF. The CDR3 DNA is TGTGCCAGCAGCTTAGAGGTTGGGGGACACCGAGAGCAGTACTTC.

This clonotype occurred a few times. The rearrangement uses TRBV6-6 and TRBJ1-5; TRBD1 might be the D (5 bases). There are 14 residues in the CDR3. V gave up 6 bases and J gave up 2 bases, with 11 bases separating them. Germline V gene lookup returns CDR1 MNHNY and CDR2 SVGAGI (reference sequence). The CDR3, as DNA: TGTGCCAGCAGAGAGATGGGGGGCAATCAGCCCCAGCATTTT. As protein: CASREMGGNQPQHF.

This clonotype has ten or more counts. V usage is TRBV7-2 and J usage is TRBJ1-5, with D uncertain. Germline V gene sequence: CDR1 SGHTA, CDR2 FQGNSA. Trimming took 7 bases from V and 7 from J, leaving 14 bases between them. There are 13 residues in the CDR3. CDR3: CASNLGWGQPQHF. The DNA of the CDR3 is TGTGCCAGCAACCTGGGGTGGGGACAGCCCCAGCATTTT.

This clonotype showed up many times. The chain employs TRBV11-2 and TRBJ2-2; D gene unclear. The CDR3 totals 13 residues. V lost 2 bases to trimming and J lost 8 bases, with 9 bases between them. CDR1 is SGHAT and CDR2 is FQNNGV in the germline V gene. The CDR3 nucleotides are TGTGCCAGCAGCTTACAAACCGCGGGGGAGCTGTTTTTT. It codes for CASSLQTAGELFF. The full variable domain, with the rest looked up from reference TRBV11-2 and TRBJ2-2, is EAGVAQSPRYKIIEKRQSVAFWCNPISGHATLYWYQQILGQGPKLLIQFQNNGVVDDSQLPKDRFSAERLKGVDSTLKIQPAKLEDSAVYLCASSLQTAGELFFGEGSRLTVL.

On this clonotype: Since no conserved phenylalanine or tryptophan closes the CDR3, a read error is the likely cause. The CDR3 here is CASRAEGRLEQYL. CDR3 sequence (DNA): TGTGCCAGTAGAGCAGAGGGGCGACTCGAGCAGTACCTC. The chain recombines TRBV19 with TRBJ2-7; D possibly matches TRBD1 or TRBD2 (5 bases each). From germline, CDR1 is LNHDA and CDR2 SQIVND (reference sequence). The CDR3 runs to 13 residues. Trimming stripped 6 bases from V and 6 bases from J, with 15 bases between.

This clonotype showed up many times. The chain joins TRBV7-8 to TRBJ1-1; D perhaps matches TRBD1 (6 bases). The CDR3 extends over 14 amino acids. The germline V and J ends were trimmed by 6 bases and 5 bases, with 16 bases remaining between them. CDR1 SGHVS and CDR2 FQNEAQ come from the germline V gene. The CDR3 DNA is TGTGCCAGCAGGAGTACAGGGACGGGGACTGAAGCTTTCTTT. Protein product: CASRSTGTGTEAFF. Using reference TRBV7-8 and TRBJ1-1 for the parts outside the CDR3, the full variable domain is GAGVSQSPRYKVAKRGQDVALRCDPISGHVSLFWYQQALGQGPEFLTYFQNEAQLDKSGLPSDRFFAERPEGSVSTLKIQRTQQEDSAVYLCASRSTGTGTEAFFGQGTRLTVV.

The rearrangement links TRBV4-2 to TRBJ1-4; TRBD1 aligns across 7 bases. In germline, CDR1 is LGHNA, CDR2 YNFKEQ. The junction had 24 bases not matched to a gene; V was cut back by 4 bases and J by 10 bases. The CDR3 covers 19 residues. The CDR3 DNA reads as TGTGCCAGCAGCCCGGAATCGAACCTACAGGGGCCCCTAGGGGGAAAACTGTTTTTT. It encodes CASSPESNLQGPLGGKLFF.

V is TRBV12-3 or TRBV12-4 and J is TRBJ1-1; TRBD1 is a possible D gene (6 bases). CDR3 length: 12 amino acids. V was trimmed by 3 bases and J by 10 bases, leaving 12 bases between them. CDR3: CASSLGRGGAFF. In nucleotides, the CDR3 is TGTGCCAGCAGTTTGGGGAGGGGGGGAGCTTTCTTT.

This clonotype was observed a few times. The chain employs TRBV15 and TRBJ1-5; 7 bases line up with TRBD1. Germline-derived CDR1 and CDR2 are LNHNV and YYDKDF (reference sequence). Trimming at V came to 3 bases and at J to 7 bases, leaving 12 bases not matched to a gene. This CDR3 is 16 amino acids long. The CDR3 loop reads CATSSVSQGITQPQHF. In DNA form, the CDR3 reads TGTGCCACCAGCAGCGTTTCACAGGGGATCACGCAGCCCCAGCATTTT.

V usage is TRBV29-1 and J usage is TRBJ2-5; 7 bases are a match to TRBD1. The CDR3 has 13 amino acids. Germline-derived CDR1 and CDR2 are SQVTM and ANQGSEA. The CDR3 nucleotides are TGCAGTGCGACCGGGACAGCCGGAGAGACCCAGTACTTC. Its translation: CSATGTAGETQYF.

This clonotype was observed a few times. The chain uses TRBV7-2 and TRBJ2-5; D assignment may be TRBD1 or TRBD2 (6 bases each). The CDR3 runs 14 residues. From germline, CDR1 is SGHTA and CDR2 FQGNSA. V gave up 5 bases and J gave up 5 bases, with 15 bases separating them. CDR3 loop: CASSTHRRGETQYF. DNA for the CDR3: TGTGCCAGCAGCACACATCGGAGGGGGGAGACCCAGTACTTC. The full variable domain, in which reference TRBV7-2 and TRBJ2-5 provide the parts outside the CDR3, is GAGVSQSPSNKVTEKGKDVELRCDPISGHTALYWYRQSLGQGLEFLIYFQGNSAPDKSGLPSDRFSAERTGGSVSTLTIQRTQQEDSAVYLCASSTHRRGETQYFGPGTRLLVL.

The chain is built from TRBV7-9 and TRBJ2-5, with D possibly TRBD2 on 6 matching bases. The length of the CDR3 is 15 residues. The V gene's germline CDR1 is SEHNR and CDR2 FQNEAQ (reference sequence). V was trimmed by 3 bases and J by 1 base, leaving 12 bases between them. CDR3 loop: CASSLAGPLQETQYF. CDR3 coding DNA: TGTGCCAGCAGCTTGGCGGGGCCCCTCCAAGAGACCCAGTACTTC.

There are many counts of this clonotype. V and J are TRBV7-2 and TRBJ2-2; either TRBD1 or TRBD2 may fit D (7 bases each). Germline CDR1 SGHTA, CDR2 FQGNSA. Deletions cut 10 bases from V and 1 base from J, with 19 bases between. The CDR3 is 16 residues long. This CDR3 reads CANPQGGGRNTGELFF. In nucleotides, the CDR3 is TGTGCCAACCCCCAGGGGGGGGGAAGGAACACCGGGGAGCTGTTTTTT.

The V gene is TRBV7-8, the J gene TRBJ2-6, with 10 positions matching TRBD1. The V and J ends lost 2 bases and 0 bases, in that order; junction bases with no gene match: 4. The CDR3 consists of 18 residues. Germline V gene lookup returns CDR1 SGHVS and CDR2 FQNEAQ. The CDR3, as DNA: TGTGCCAGCAGCTTACGGGACAGGGGTTCCTCTGGGGCCAACGTCCTGACTTTC. Translated, it gives CASSLRDRGSSGANVLTF.